This TCR beta chain was sequenced for a study of blood T cell repertoires in COVID-19. V was cut by 6 bases and J by 4 bases, with 12 bases left in between. CDR3 length: 14 amino acids. Germline V CDR1 and CDR2: SNHLY, FYNNEI. Sequencing was performed with immunoSEQ multiplex PCR; in TCRdb, only in-frame clones are kept and a portion is missing. The sample includes approximately 34,000 clones, 75% to 90% of them seen just once. This clone was counted a single time. The specimen sequenced was peripheral blood. This clonotype originated in a human donor in a cohort sampled during active COVID-19. The chain has TRBV2 and TRBJ1-4, with D possibly matching TRBD1 (5 bases). CDR3 loop: CASSGGGLNEKLFF. DNA of the CDR3: TGTGCCAGCAGCGGGGGAGGGCTTAATGAAAAACTGTTTTTT.